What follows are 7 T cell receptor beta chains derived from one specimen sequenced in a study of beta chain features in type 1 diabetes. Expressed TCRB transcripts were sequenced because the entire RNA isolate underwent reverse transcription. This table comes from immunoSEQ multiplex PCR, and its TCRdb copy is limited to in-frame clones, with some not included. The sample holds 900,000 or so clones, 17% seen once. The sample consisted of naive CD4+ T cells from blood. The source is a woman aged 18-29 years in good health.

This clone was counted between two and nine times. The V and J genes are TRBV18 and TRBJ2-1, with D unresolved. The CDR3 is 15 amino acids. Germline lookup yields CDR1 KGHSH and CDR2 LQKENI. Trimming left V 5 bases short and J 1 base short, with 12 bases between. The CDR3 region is CASSWNVVSYNEQFF. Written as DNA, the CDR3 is TGTGCCAGCTCATGGAATGTAGTGTCCTACAATGAGCAGTTCTTC.

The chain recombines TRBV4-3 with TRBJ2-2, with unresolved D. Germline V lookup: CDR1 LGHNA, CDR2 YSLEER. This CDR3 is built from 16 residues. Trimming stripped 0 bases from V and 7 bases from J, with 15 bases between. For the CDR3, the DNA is TGCGCCAGCAGCCAAGATCTACAGAGGAAGCACGGGGAGCTGTTTTTT. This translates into CASSQDLQRKHGELFF.

The CDR3: CASSGTGTSGDREQFF. The DNA of the CDR3 is TGTGCCAGCAGCGGGACAGGGACTAGCGGGGATCGCGAGCAGTTCTTC. The gene calls are TRBV9 and TRBJ2-1; 13 positions match TRBD2. The CDR3 contains 16 residues. J was trimmed by 10 bases and V by 3 bases; bases with no gene match: 10. Germline V CDR1 and CDR2: SGDLS, YYNGEE.

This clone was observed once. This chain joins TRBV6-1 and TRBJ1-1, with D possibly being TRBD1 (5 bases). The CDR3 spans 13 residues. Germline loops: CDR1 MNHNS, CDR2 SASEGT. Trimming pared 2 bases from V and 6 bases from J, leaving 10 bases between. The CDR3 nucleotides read TGTGCCAGCAGTGAACAGGGCTTCGCTGAAGCTTTCTTT. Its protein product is CASSEQGFAEAFF.

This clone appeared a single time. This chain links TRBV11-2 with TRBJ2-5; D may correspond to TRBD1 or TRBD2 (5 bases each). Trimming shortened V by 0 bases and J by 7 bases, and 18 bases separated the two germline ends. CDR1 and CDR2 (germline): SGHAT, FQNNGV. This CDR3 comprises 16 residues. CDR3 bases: TGTGCCAGCAGCTTAGATACGGGACCCCGACGCGCGACCCAGTACTTC. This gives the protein CASSLDTGPRRATQYF.

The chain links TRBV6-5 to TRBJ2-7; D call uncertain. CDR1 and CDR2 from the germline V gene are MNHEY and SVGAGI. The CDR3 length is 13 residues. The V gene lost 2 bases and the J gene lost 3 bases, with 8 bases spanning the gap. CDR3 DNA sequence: TGTGCCAGCAGTTACAGGCCGTTCTACGAGCAGTACTTC. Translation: CASSYRPFYEQYF.

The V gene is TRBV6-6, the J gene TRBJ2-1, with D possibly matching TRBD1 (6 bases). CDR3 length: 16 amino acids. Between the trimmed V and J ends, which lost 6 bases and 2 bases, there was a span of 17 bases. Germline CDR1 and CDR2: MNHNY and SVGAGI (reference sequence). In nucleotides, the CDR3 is TGTGCCAGCAGAGCCCGAACAGGGATGGCCTACAATGAGCAGTTCTTC. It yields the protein CASRARTGMAYNEQFF.